This paragraph covers one TCR beta chain sequence. The antigen this receptor binds is unknown. Base qualities are not recorded, but no much larger clone differs from it by a single base. The library relied on RACE. The sequencer listed for this sample is NextSeq 500. During library preparation, unique molecular identifiers were attached to individual cDNA molecules so that TCRs could be counted in a quantitative, reproducible way. Both TCR alpha and TCR beta chains were sequenced from each blood RNA sample. The authors' pipeline ran thus. Samples had a median of roughly 100,000 TCRs, with a range from roughly 23,224 to 750,000. The Decombinator software suite was used to annotate the V, J and CDR3 of the TCR reads. For PS versus PT1 abundance plots, all samples were subsampled to the same number of TCRs (28,000). Expanded TCRs were defined as absent before sensitization and observed at least eight times at the 2-week time point. TCRdb reanalyzed the raw reads on its own, using fastp at Q25 for trimming and MiXCR for clone calling, and kept in-frame beta chains. Each entry is one CDR3 protein sequence, shown with its most common DNA and genes. The V and J calls and clone size are TCRdb's, not the authors'. The sample has 80,000 to 95,000 distinct CDR3 sequences on record, approximately 12% of them singletons. The ten top clones hold approximately 4.4% of the sample.

Trimming leaves V shorter by 3 bases and J shorter by 10 bases, with the junction holding 6 bases beyond the gene matches. The CDR3 spans 13 residues, from the cysteine through the phenylalanine. Of the read, only the CDR3 DNA is kept; its 39 bases are in frame from base 1. Based on the germline V gene (reference sequence), the CDR1 and CDR2 sequences are DFQATT and SNEGSKA. The source of the sample is a study of human T cells and chemical hapten exposure (dated by TCRdb to the early 2020s). Looking at the study overall: For sensitization, 2% DPC in acetone was applied to a 2 cm by 2 cm area of upper inner arm skin. Blood was sampled from patients pre-sensitization (week 0) and at 2, 6 and about 24 weeks after DPC sensitization. Patch testing on the upper back used Finn chambers containing 0.01% DPC, with scoring done after 6 days according to International Contact Dermatitis Research Group standards. Weekly therapeutic DPC doses were additionally applied to the scalp of patients throughout the roughly 23-week study period. For TCR sequencing, blood came from 25 to 35 alopecia patients at anywhere from one to four time points (pre-sensitization, 2, 6 and 24 weeks). The study tracked peripheral blood TCR repertoire changes in vivo during primary and secondary sensitization to the hapten diphenylcyclopropenone (DPC) in alopecia patients. The patient cohort, mostly female, included alopecia areata with under or over 50% scalp involvement, alopecia totalis and alopecia universalis. Libraries were pooled for sequencing, and variation in per-sample TCR yields was attributed mainly to small differences in library volumes within the pool.

Taken with the paper, the label for time point translates to: patch test 1, 2 weeks after DPC sensitization. The treatment or condition label of this sample denotes: therapeutic diphenylcyclopropenone sensitization with weekly scalp DPC. Blood at each patch-test visit was drawn before the patch test was applied. Eligible patients were aged 18 to 70, diagnosed with alopecia, deemed suitable for DPC therapy, and excluded if pregnant. Total RNA was extracted from unfractionated whole blood that had been collected in Tempus Blood RNA tubes. Points the paper makes about the study in general: The number of PT1 expanded TCRs positively correlated with patch test score, significant at thresholds 8, 16 and 32 but not 4. The number of TCRs above 1 in 1000 frequency did not change with DPC sensitization; there was no evidence of global repertoire structure alterations. Alopecia, a presumed autoimmune disease, was present in all patients, so the immune response of the patients might differ from that of healthy individuals. Compared with pre-sensitization or healthy control sets, expanded TCRs formed significantly more large CDR3 similarity clusters, which is consistent with antigen-driven responses. Repeated subsampling changed both the strength of the expansion versus patch-test correlation and the threshold at which the correlation became significant.

The sequence joins TRBV20-1 to TRBJ2-1; 10 nucleotides in the junction match TRBD2. This sequence was found in a woman in her 50s with alopecia areata. Some clones in this sample may be carry-over from other donors' samples. The sequenced sample was whole blood, obtained in connection with sensitization to the hapten diphenylcyclopropenone (DPC). The CDR3 protein is CSARLAGVMEQFF. DNA sequence: TGCAGTGCTAGGCTAGCGGGAGTGATGGAGCAGTTCTTC.